This TCR beta chain was captured in a study of blood T cells in healthy people across ages. Sample-barcoded 5' priming and a J-beta primer mix drove a second PCR of about 7 to 11 cycles. TCRdb analysed the 5' RACE reads with MiXCR anew, one entry per CDR3 protein. The data contain about 800,000 distinct CDR3 sequences, 58% of them singletons. Germline values: CDR1 KGHDR, CDR2 SFDVKD. The V end was cut by 5 bases, the J end by 3 bases, with 8 bases between. This CDR3 spans 13 amino acids. Every sample yielded at least 6.5 million isolated PBMCs. Total RNA extraction produced at least 5.5 micrograms (per sample) for the study.

Material for sequencing was blood. V is TRBV24-1 and J is TRBJ2-3, with TRBD2 as a possible D gene (6 bases). This receptor was taken from a man aged 25 to 40 in good health. The CDR3, as DNA: TGTGCCACCAGTGTCGGAGGGACAGATACGCAGTATTTT. This translates into CATSVGGTDTQYF.